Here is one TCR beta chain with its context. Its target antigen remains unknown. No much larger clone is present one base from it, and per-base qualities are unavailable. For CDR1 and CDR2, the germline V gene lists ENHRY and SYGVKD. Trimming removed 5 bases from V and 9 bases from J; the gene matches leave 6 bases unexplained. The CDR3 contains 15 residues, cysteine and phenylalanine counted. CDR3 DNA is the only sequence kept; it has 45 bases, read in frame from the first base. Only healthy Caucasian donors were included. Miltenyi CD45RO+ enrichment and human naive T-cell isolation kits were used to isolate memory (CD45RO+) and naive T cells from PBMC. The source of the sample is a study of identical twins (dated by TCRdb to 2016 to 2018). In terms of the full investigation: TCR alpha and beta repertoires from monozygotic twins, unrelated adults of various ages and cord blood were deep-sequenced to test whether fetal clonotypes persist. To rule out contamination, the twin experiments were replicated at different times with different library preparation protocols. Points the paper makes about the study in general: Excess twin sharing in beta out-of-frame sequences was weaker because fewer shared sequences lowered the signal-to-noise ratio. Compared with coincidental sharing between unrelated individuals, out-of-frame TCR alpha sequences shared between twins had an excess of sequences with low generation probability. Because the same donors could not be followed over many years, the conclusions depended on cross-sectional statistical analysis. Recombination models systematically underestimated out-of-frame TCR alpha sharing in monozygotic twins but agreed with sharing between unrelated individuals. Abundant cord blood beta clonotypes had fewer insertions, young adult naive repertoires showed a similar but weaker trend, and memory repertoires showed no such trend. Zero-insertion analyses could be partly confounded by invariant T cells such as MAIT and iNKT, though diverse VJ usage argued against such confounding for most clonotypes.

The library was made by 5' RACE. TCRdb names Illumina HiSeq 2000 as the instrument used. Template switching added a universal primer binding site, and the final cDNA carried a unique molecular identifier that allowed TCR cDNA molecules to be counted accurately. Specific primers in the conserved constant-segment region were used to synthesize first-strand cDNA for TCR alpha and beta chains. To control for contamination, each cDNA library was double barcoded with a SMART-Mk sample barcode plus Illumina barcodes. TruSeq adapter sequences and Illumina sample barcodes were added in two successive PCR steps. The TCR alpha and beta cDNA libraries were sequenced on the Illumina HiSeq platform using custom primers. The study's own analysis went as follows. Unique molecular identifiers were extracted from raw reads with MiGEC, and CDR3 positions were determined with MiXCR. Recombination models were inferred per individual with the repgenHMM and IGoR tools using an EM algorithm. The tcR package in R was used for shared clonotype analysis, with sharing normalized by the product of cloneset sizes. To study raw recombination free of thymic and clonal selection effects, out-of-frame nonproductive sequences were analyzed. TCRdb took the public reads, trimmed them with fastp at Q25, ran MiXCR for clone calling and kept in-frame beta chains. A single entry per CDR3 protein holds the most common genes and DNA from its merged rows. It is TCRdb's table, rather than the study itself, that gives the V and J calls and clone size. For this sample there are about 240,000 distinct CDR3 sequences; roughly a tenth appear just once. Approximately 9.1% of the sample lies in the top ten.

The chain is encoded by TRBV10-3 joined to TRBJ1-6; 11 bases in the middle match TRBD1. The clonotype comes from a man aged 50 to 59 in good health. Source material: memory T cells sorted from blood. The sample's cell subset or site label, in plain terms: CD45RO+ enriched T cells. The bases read TGTGCCATCAGTCAACCCGGGACAGGGGGTTCACCCCTCCACTTT. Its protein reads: CAISQPGTGGSPLHF.